This T cell receptor beta chain was identified in a study of cytomegalovirus exposure and HLA in healthy donors. Study context: It was reported in a later analysis that the same platform had been used for the 120 or so validation repertoires as for the roughly 700 first-cohort repertoires. Study findings and constraints: Rare TCR sequences predominated, though certain public TCRs were found in many donors.

Details on this clone: Antigen: not known.

Produced via immunoSEQ multiplex PCR; TCRdb's table is partial and in-frame only. The data hold fewer than 250,000 clones, with about 82% observed a single time. The CDR3 sequence is 13 residues long. Germline CDR1 is WNHNN and CDR2 is SYGVQD (reference sequence). V lost 9 bases to trimming and J lost 8 bases, with 14 bases between them. The chain joins TRBV10-1 to TRBJ1-6, with D maybe TRBD1 (6 bases). The sequence was collected from a woman aged 18-30 years in good health and CMV-seronegative. What was sequenced was PBMCs. CDR3 amino acids: CASRTAMDSPLHF. The DNA of the CDR3 is TGCGCCAGTCGGACAGCAATGGATTCACCCCTCCACTTT.